This passage covers 3 T cell receptor beta chains from one sample sequenced in a study of early stage breast cancer tumors. Using immunoSEQ multiplex PCR, the repertoire was profiled, and TCRdb retains in-frame clones only, with some absent. Found here are some 75,000 clones, around four fifths of them singletons; the top ten hold roughly 3.5%. The sample consisted of blood. The receptors were gathered from a person aged 55 to 75 with breast cancer.

The chain has TRBV27 and TRBJ2-1; 7 positions agree with TRBD2. The CDR3 runs to 14 residues. V lost 6 bases and J lost 0; bases outside the gene matches: 2. Germline V gene data show CDR1 as MNHEY and CDR2 as SMNVEV (reference sequence). CDR3 loop: CASRLATSYNEQFF. The CDR3 DNA is TGTGCCAGCAGACTAGCGACCTCCTACAATGAGCAGTTCTTC.

On this clone: The same CDR3 is also encoded by other DNA sequences in this sample. This rearrangement joins TRBV7-9 to TRBJ2-7; the match to TRBD2 covers 10 bases. The CDR3 length is 14 residues. The V segment lost 1 base and the J segment 3 bases; nucleotides outside the gene matches: 0. Germline CDR1 reads SEHNR; CDR2 reads FQNEAQ (reference sequence). CDR3 sequence (DNA): TGTGCCAGCAGCTTAGGACTAGCGGGCTACGAGCAGTACTTC. This sequence encodes CASSLGLAGYEQYF.

This chain links TRBV19 with TRBJ1-1; 7 bases agree with TRBD1. There are 14 residues in the CDR3. Germline V gene sequence: CDR1 LNHDA, CDR2 SQIVND (reference sequence). Trimming at V came to 6 bases and at J to 0 bases, leaving 4 bases not matched to a gene. The CDR3, as DNA: TGTGCCAGTAGGACAGGGCGTTTGAACACTGAAGCTTTCTTT. Encoded protein: CASRTGRLNTEAFF.